One and the same sample provided the 31 T cell receptor beta chains below, sequenced in a study of T cell responses to AZD1222 COVID-19 vaccine. Clones were sequenced by immunoSEQ multiplex PCR, and TCRdb holds only the in-frame ones, with some missing. The profile shows just under 100,000 clones, approximately 91% of them singletons. The material sequenced was peripheral blood, taken on day 0 of AZD1222 vaccination. These receptors all come from an adult in good health.

V is TRBV5-1 and J is TRBJ2-7, with D possibly matching TRBD2 (6 bases). This CDR3 comprises 16 residues. The V and J ends lost 5 bases and 3 bases respectively, with 21 bases between them. Germline lookup yields CDR1 SGHRS and CDR2 YFSETQ. CDR3 coding DNA: TGCGCCAGCAGACCGGGCGGGGCAGCTAGGGGCTACGAGCAGTACTTC. It encodes CASRPGGAARGYEQYF. Based on the CDR3 plus reference TRBV5-1 and TRBJ2-7, the full variable domain is KAGVTQTPRYLIKTRGQQVTLSCSPISGHRSVSWYQQTPGQGLQFLFEYFSETQRNKGNFPGRFSGRQFSNSRSEMNVSTLELGDSALYLCASRPGGAARGYEQYFGPGTRLTVT.

The V call is TRBV6-5, the J call TRBJ1-1, with D possibly matching TRBD1 (6 bases). Germline CDR1 and CDR2: MNHEY and SVGAGI. The CDR3 totals 16 residues. V shed 2 bases and J shed 0 bases, with 13 bases lying between them. The CDR3 loop is CASSYRTTGMNTEAFF. CDR3 in DNA: TGTGCCAGCAGTTACCGGACAACAGGGATGAACACTGAAGCTTTCTTT.

This clone was detected only once. The chain links TRBV12-3 or TRBV12-4 to TRBJ2-7; D is ambiguous. The ends were cut back, 3 bases at V and 4 bases at J, with 4 bases in the middle. The CDR3 runs 11 residues. In DNA, the CDR3 is TGTGCCAGCAGTTTTGGTTACGAGCAGTACTTC. It specifies CASSFGYEQYF.

The chain employs TRBV5-5 and TRBJ2-7, with D maybe TRBD2 (6 bases). The CDR3 is 13 residues long. V lost 0 bases and J 6 bases, leaving 10 bases between the germline ends. From germline, CDR1 is SGHKS and CDR2 YYEKEE (reference sequence). The CDR3 DNA reads TGTGCCAGCAGCTTGGCGGAGGGCGTCGAGCAGTACTTC. Translated: CASSLAEGVEQYF.

The V gene is TRBV10-3, the J gene TRBJ2-6; TRBD1 aligns across 7 bases. The length of the CDR3 is 17 residues. Germline CDR1 ENHRY, CDR2 SYGVKD. Unmatched junction bases numbered 8, after V lost 4 bases and J lost 2 bases. This CDR3 reads CAISVGPTGAGANVLTF. Written as DNA, the CDR3 is TGTGCCATCAGTGTCGGGCCTACAGGGGCTGGGGCCAACGTCCTGACTTTC.

The chain has TRBV30 and TRBJ1-6; D gene uncertain. Trimming took 5 bases from V and 5 from J, leaving 7 bases between them. From germline, CDR1 is GTSNPN and CDR2 SVGIG (reference sequence). The CDR3 is 12 amino acids. CDR3 region: CAWQENNSPLHF. CDR3 DNA: TGTGCCTGGCAGGAGAATAATTCACCCCTCCACTTT.

This clone has just a few counts. The chain combines TRBV7-9 with TRBJ2-3; D not resolved. V shed 5 bases and J shed 2 bases, with 11 bases lying between them. The CDR3 loop spans 14 amino acids. The germline V gene has CDR1 SEHNR and CDR2 FQNEAQ (reference sequence). The CDR3 region is CASSPRVLTDTQYF. The CDR3 nucleotides are TGTGCCAGCAGCCCACGGGTTCTCACAGATACGCAGTATTTT.

This clone was counted a single time. The rearrangement uses TRBV7-9 and TRBJ1-6; 9 bases map to TRBD1. CDR3 length equals 15 residues. With V trimmed by 5 bases and J by 8 bases, 7 bases remained unmatched. Germline loops: CDR1 SEHNR, CDR2 FQNEAQ (reference sequence). DNA for the CDR3: TGTGCCAGCAGCAAAGCACAGGGGGCTTATTCACCCCTCCACTTT. This encodes CASSKAQGAYSPLHF.

The CDR3 protein is CAWSEGQGLGGYTF. CDR3 nucleotides: TGTGCCTGGAGTGAGGGACAGGGGCTGGGTGGCTACACCTTC. The chain joins TRBV30 to TRBJ1-2, with 10 bases identical to TRBD1. The CDR3 is 14 residues long. V dropped 1 base and J dropped 7; count of bases not matched to a gene: 6. Germline V CDR1 and CDR2: GTSNPN, SVGIG (reference sequence). Together with reference TRBV30 and TRBJ1-2, the CDR3 gives the full variable domain: SQTIHQWPATLVQPVGSPLSLECTVEGTSNPNLYWYRQAAGRGLQLLFYSVGIGQISSEVPQNLSASRPQDRQFILSSKKLLLSDSGFYLCAWSEGQGLGGYTFGSGTRLTVV.

The V and J genes are TRBV4-1 and TRBJ2-3, with 7 bases fitting TRBD2. CDR1 and CDR2 from the germline V gene are MGHRA and YSYEKL. The V segment lost 0 bases and the J segment 3 bases; nucleotides outside the gene matches: 6. This CDR3 spans 16 amino acids. CDR3: CASSQEPGGQTDTQYF. The CDR3 nucleotides read TGCGCCAGCAGCCAAGAACCGGGGGGTCAGACAGATACGCAGTATTTT.

The rearrangement joins TRBV5-1 to TRBJ1-1, with D perhaps matching TRBD1 (6 bases). Looked up from germline, CDR1 is SGHRS and CDR2 is YFSETQ. V lost 4 bases and J lost 2, with 15 bases in between. The CDR3 is 15 residues long. The CDR3 DNA reads TGCGCCAGCAGCCCCCGACAGGCTTATAACACTGAAGCTTTCTTT. Translation gives CASSPRQAYNTEAFF.

The chain employs TRBV6-1 and TRBJ2-1; 9 bases agree with TRBD2. J gave up 6 bases and V 1 base, and 4 bases lay outside the gene matches. The CDR3 is 15 residues long. The germline V gene has CDR1 MNHNS and CDR2 SASEGT. DNA for the CDR3: TGTGCCAGCAGTGAAGGAATAGCGGGGGTCAATGAGCAGTTCTTC. Encoded protein: CASSEGIAGVNEQFF.

J is TRBJ1-3 and V is TRBV7-3, with D possibly being TRBD1 (5 bases). The CDR3 has 15 residues. In germline, CDR1 is SGHTA, CDR2 FQGTGA. The V end lost 0 bases, the J end lost 2 bases, and 8 bases lay between the germline ends. CDR3 amino acids: CASSLTGLPGNTIYF. The DNA for the CDR3 is TGTGCCAGCAGCTTAACGGGGCTGCCTGGAAACACCATATATTTT.

The V and J genes are TRBV19 and TRBJ1-2, with D perhaps matching TRBD1 (6 bases). Germline V gives CDR1 LNHDA, CDR2 SQIVND (reference sequence). This CDR3 is built from 15 residues. V lost 7 bases and J lost 2, with 17 bases in between. The CDR3 sequence: CASNTPQGGNYGYTF. The CDR3 DNA is TGTGCCAGTAATACCCCACAGGGCGGAAACTATGGCTACACCTTC.

V gene TRBV19 combines with J gene TRBJ2-7; D is perhaps TRBD1 (6 bases). The length of the CDR3 is 13 residues. Germline CDR1 is LNHDA and CDR2 is SQIVND (reference sequence). Deletions cut 5 bases from V and 3 bases from J, with 11 bases between. The CDR3 nucleotides read TGTGCCAGTAGTCCCGGACAGAACTACGAGCAGTACTTC. Amino acids: CASSPGQNYEQYF.

The chain links TRBV18 to TRBJ1-2, with D maybe TRBD1 (5 bases). CDR3 size: 14 residues. The ends were cut back, 6 bases at V and 7 bases at J, with 18 bases in the middle. In germline, CDR1 is KGHSH, CDR2 LQKENI. CDR3 in DNA: TGTGCCAGCTCGCTTTCCGTAGGGGCCAGTGGCTACACCTTC. Translated: CASSLSVGASGYTF.

J is TRBJ2-2 and V is TRBV18; D is perhaps TRBD2 (5 bases). The CDR3 consists of 15 residues. V dropped 3 bases and J dropped 6 bases, with 14 bases sitting between them. Germline V gene lookup returns CDR1 KGHSH and CDR2 LQKENI. The CDR3 DNA reads TGTGCCAGCTCACCTTTCGGGTCCGGGGCCGGGGAGCTGTTTTTT. It translates to CASSPFGSGAGELFF.

There are a few counts of this clone. The rearrangement joins TRBV5-5 to TRBJ1-5; D might be TRBD1 (5 bases). CDR1 is SGHKS, CDR2 YYEKEE, per germline (reference sequence). The CDR3 contains 14 residues. Trimming left V 0 bases short and J 5 bases short, with 9 bases between. The CDR3 DNA reads as TGTGCCAGCAGCTTGGGGGGCGGGGATCAGCCCCAGCATTTT. Its protein is CASSLGGGDQPQHF. The variable domain in full, with the rest retrieved from reference TRBV5-5 and TRBJ1-5, is DAGVTQSPTHLIKTRGQQVTLRCSPISGHKSVSWYQQVLGQGPQFIFQYYEKEERGRGNFPDRFSARQFPNYSSELNVNALLLGDSALYLCASSLGGGDQPQHFGDGTRLSIL.

The CDR3 DNA sequence: TGTGCTAGTGGTTTGGTGAGGGTTAGCAATCAGCCCCAGCATTTT. This encodes CASGLVRVSNQPQHF. The chain is built from TRBV12-5 and TRBJ1-5; D is ambiguous. The CDR3 length is 15 residues. The ends were cut back, 0 bases at V and 0 bases at J, with 6 bases in the middle. Germline V lookup: CDR1 LGHNT, CDR2 FRNRAP.

The CDR3 reads CASSLRDYTEAFF. The CDR3, as DNA: TGCGCCAGCAGCCTCCGAGACTACACTGAAGCTTTCTTT. The rearrangement uses TRBV4-1 and TRBJ1-1; D not certain. Trimming removed 4 bases from V and 3 bases from J, with 9 bases in between. Per germline, CDR1 MGHRA and CDR2 YSYEKL. The CDR3 length is 13 residues.

This chain links TRBV5-4 with TRBJ1-3, with D possibly being TRBD1 (6 bases). The CDR3 contains 16 residues. V lost 0 bases to trimming and J lost 4 bases, with 14 bases between them. Germline-derived CDR1 and CDR2 are SGHNT and YYREEE (reference sequence). The CDR3 loop reads CASSLDPPGAGNTIYF. CDR3 coding DNA: TGTGCCAGCAGCTTGGATCCCCCAGGGGCCGGAAACACCATATATTTT.

This chain links TRBV11-3 with TRBJ2-5, with 14 bases that match TRBD2. V trimming: 4 bases; J trimming: 7 bases; junction bases outside the gene matches: 8. CDR1 and CDR2 from the germline V gene are SGHNT and YENEEA. The CDR3 contains 16 residues. The CDR3 is CASSSRLAGGPGTQYF. The CDR3 region has the DNA TGTGCCAGCAGCTCCAGACTAGCGGGGGGGCCGGGGACCCAGTACTTC.

This chain uses TRBV5-6 with TRBJ2-7, with D possibly matching TRBD1 (5 bases). Trimming pared 2 bases from V and 6 bases from J, leaving 9 bases between. The CDR3 runs 12 residues. The germline V gene encodes CDR1 SGHDT and CDR2 YYEEEE. The CDR3 loop reads CASSFGQGEQYF. The CDR3, as DNA: TGTGCCAGCAGCTTCGGGCAGGGCGAGCAGTACTTC.

This chain links TRBV30 with TRBJ2-6; the D gene is possibly TRBD1 (5 bases). The CDR3 spans 13 residues. V was pared by 5 bases and J by 0 bases, with 5 bases between. The germline V gene encodes CDR1 GTSNPN and CDR2 SVGIG (reference sequence). CDR3 sequence (DNA): TGTGCCTGGGACAGCTCTGGGGCCAACGTCCTGACTTTC. Its translation is CAWDSSGANVLTF.

This chain joins TRBV5-4 and TRBJ2-1; D not resolved. The V end lost 1 base, the J end lost 9 bases, and 8 bases lay between the germline ends. The V gene's germline CDR1 is SGHNT and CDR2 YYREEE (reference sequence). The CDR3 consists of 12 residues. The CDR3 here is CASSLQHIEQFF. The CDR3 nucleotides read TGTGCCAGCAGCTTGCAGCATATTGAGCAGTTCTTC.

CDR3 DNA sequence: TGTGCCACCAGTGACCCAACGGAGGGACGGACCGGGGAGCTGTTTTTT. It specifies CATSDPTEGRTGELFF. The chain joins TRBV24-1 to TRBJ2-2; D might be TRBD2 (6 bases). CDR3 length: 16 amino acids. Trimming stripped 4 bases from V and 5 bases from J, with 16 bases between. Germline values: CDR1 KGHDR, CDR2 SFDVKD.

The chain links TRBV11-1 to TRBJ2-7; D is perhaps TRBD1 (6 bases). Trimming pared 5 bases from V and 0 bases from J, leaving 17 bases between. The CDR3 has 16 residues. Germline V lookup: CDR1 SGHAT, CDR2 FQDESV (reference sequence). DNA for the CDR3: TGTGCCAGCAGCCCCCGCCGCCAGGGGAGCTCCTACGAGCAGTACTTC. It translates to CASSPRRQGSSYEQYF.

This chain joins TRBV6-5 and TRBJ2-7, with D possibly TRBD2 on 5 matching bases. CDR1 is MNHEY, CDR2 SVGAGI, per germline. The CDR3 runs 12 residues. V lost 8 bases and J 0 bases, leaving 8 bases between the germline ends. CDR3 residues: CASAGNSYEQYF. The CDR3 nucleotides read TGTGCCAGCGCCGGGAACTCCTACGAGCAGTACTTC.

The chain couples TRBV7-9 to TRBJ2-6; 7 bases match TRBD1. The V gene end was trimmed by 1 base and the J gene end by 0 bases; junction bases not matched to a gene: 3. This CDR3 is built from 17 residues. Germline CDR1 is SEHNR and CDR2 is FQNEAQ (reference sequence). CDR3 residues: CASSLEQGYSGANVLTF. For the CDR3, the DNA is TGTGCCAGCAGCTTAGAACAGGGGTACTCTGGGGCCAACGTCCTGACTTTC.

This chain joins TRBV10-3 and TRBJ2-3; 10 bases align to TRBD1. V gave up 8 bases and J gave up 2 bases; unmatched junction bases: 7. Germline V gives CDR1 ENHRY, CDR2 SYGVKD. The CDR3 extends over 15 amino acids. The CDR3 DNA sequence: TGTGCCATCGCCCCGGGACAGGGGATCACAGATACGCAGTATTTT. Protein product: CAIAPGQGITDTQYF.

The chain employs TRBV6-1 and TRBJ1-4; D call uncertain. Germline CDR1 MNHNS, CDR2 SASEGT. The CDR3 contains 16 residues. Deletions cut 4 bases from V and 3 bases from J, with 15 bases between. The CDR3 here is CASSGPSVRANEKLFF. In nucleotides, the CDR3 is TGTGCCAGCAGTGGGCCTAGTGTTCGTGCTAATGAAAAACTGTTTTTT.